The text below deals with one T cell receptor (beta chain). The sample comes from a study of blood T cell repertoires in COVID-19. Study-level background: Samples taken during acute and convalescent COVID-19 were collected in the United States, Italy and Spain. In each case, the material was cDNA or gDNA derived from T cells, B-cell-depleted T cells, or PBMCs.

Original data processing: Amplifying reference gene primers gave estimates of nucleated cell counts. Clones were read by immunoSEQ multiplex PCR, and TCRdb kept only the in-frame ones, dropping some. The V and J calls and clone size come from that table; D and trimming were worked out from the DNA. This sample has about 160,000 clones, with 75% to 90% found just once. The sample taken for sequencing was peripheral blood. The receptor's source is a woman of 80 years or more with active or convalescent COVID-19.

CDR3 nucleotide sequence: TGTGCCAGCAGTGAAGCGGTGACAGGGGTCCGTGGCTACACCTTC. Its translation: CASSEAVTGVRGYTF. V and J are TRBV6-1 and TRBJ1-2, with 8 bases that match TRBD1. CDR1 is MNHNS and CDR2 is SASEGT in the germline V gene. This CDR3 region has 15 residues. Trimming took 0 bases from V and 7 from J; bases not matched to a gene: 7.